Listed below are T cell receptor beta chains from one sample, sequenced in a study of blood T cell repertoires in COVID-19. Sequencing used immunoSEQ multiplex PCR; TCRdb keeps in-frame clones, though not all of them. This repertoire shows about 140,000 clones, 80% to 85% found once; its top ten account for less than 5%. What was sequenced was peripheral blood. Every receptor here comes from an elderly woman with acute or convalescent COVID-19. CDR3s include the opening cysteine and the closing phenylalanine or tryptophan. D genes are given only for firm matches. Not every row has a clone size; where given, it reads once, few, many or a size class.

J: TRBJ1-2
D: TRBD1
V: TRBV24-1
size: few
DNA: TGTGCCACCAGTGATGGGACAGGGCGGGTGTATGGCTACACCTTC
CDR3: CATSDGTGRVYGYTF

J: TRBJ1-3
D: -
V: TRBV16
size: once
DNA: TGTGCCAGCAGCCCCTCCGGGGGAAACTCTGGAAACACCATATATTTT
CDR3: CASSPSGGNSGNTIYF

J: TRBJ2-1
D: TRBD2
V: TRBV28
size: -
DNA: TGTGCCAGCACTAGCGGGAGTGACAATGAGCAGTTCTTC
CDR3: CASTSGSDNEQFF

J: TRBJ2-7
D: TRBD2
V: TRBV27
size: once
DNA: TGTGCCAGCAGTTTGTCCAGCGGGAGTGCCGAGCAGTACTTC
CDR3: CASSLSSGSAEQYF

J: TRBJ1-1
D: -
V: TRBV7-7
size: -
DNA: TGTGCCAGCAGCTCAGCTTCTTACAGGGTAGCCATGAACACTGAAGCTTTCTTT
CDR3: CASSSASYRVAMNTEAFF

J: TRBJ1-5
D: TRBD1
V: TRBV28
size: -
DNA: TGTGCCGCCCTCGATGGGAGGGACAGGGCCAATCAGCCCCAGCATTTT
CDR3: CAALDGRDRANQPQHF

J: TRBJ2-7
D: -
V: TRBV5-5
size: -
DNA: TGTGCCAGCAGCTTGGGAGTAGTCTCCGAGCAGTACTTC
CDR3: CASSLGVVSEQYF

J: TRBJ2-5
D: TRBD1
V: TRBV7-9
size: -
DNA: TGTGCCAGCAGCCCAGTGGTGTACCAGGGGGCAAGTGGAGAGACCCAGTACTTC
CDR3: CASSPVVYQGASGETQYF

J: TRBJ1-1
D: -
V: TRBV5-6
size: once
DNA: TGTGCCAGCAGAAGAAACATGAACACTGAAGCTTTCTTT
CDR3: CASRRNMNTEAFF

J: TRBJ1-1
D: TRBD1
V: TRBV29-1
size: -
DNA: TGCAGCACGCGACAGGGGGACACTGAAGCTTTCTTT
CDR3: CSTRQGDTEAFF

J: TRBJ2-1
D: -
V: TRBV6-5
size: -
DNA: TGTGCCAGCAGTTACTCTCCCGAGTTCGATGAGCAGTTCTTC
CDR3: CASSYSPEFDEQFF

J: TRBJ2-2
D: -
V: TRBV5-4
size: -
DNA: TGTGCCAGCAGCTCGATGACAGACACCGGGGAGCTGTTTTTT
CDR3: CASSSMTDTGELFF

J: TRBJ2-7
D: -
V: TRBV3-1/TRBV3-2
size: -
DNA: TGTGCCAGCAGCCAGCAGGGCGGAGACTACGAGCAGTACTTC
CDR3: CASSQQGGDYEQYF

J: TRBJ2-7
D: -
V: TRBV5-1
size: -
DNA: TGCGCCAGCAGCTTTGGAGTAAAAACCTACGAGCAGTACTTC
CDR3: CASSFGVKTYEQYF

J: TRBJ2-7
D: -
V: TRBV28
size: -
DNA: TGTGCCAGCAACCGCGGGACCCAGCGGCGCTCCTACGAGCAGTACTTC
CDR3: CASNRGTQRRSYEQYF

J: TRBJ2-7
D: -
V: TRBV2
size: few
DNA: TGTGCCAGCAGTATATTGCAGTCCTACGAGCAGTACTTC
CDR3: CASSILQSYEQYF

J: TRBJ2-2
D: TRBD1
V: TRBV3-1/TRBV3-2
size: -
DNA: TGTGCCAGCAGCCAATACCGGGACAGGGTGTATAGAGGGGAGCTGTTTTTT
CDR3: CASSQYRDRVYRGELFF

J: TRBJ1-5
D: -
V: TRBV2
size: -
DNA: TGTGCCAGCAGCTATGCCATACAGCCCCAGCATTTT
CDR3: CASSYAIQPQHF